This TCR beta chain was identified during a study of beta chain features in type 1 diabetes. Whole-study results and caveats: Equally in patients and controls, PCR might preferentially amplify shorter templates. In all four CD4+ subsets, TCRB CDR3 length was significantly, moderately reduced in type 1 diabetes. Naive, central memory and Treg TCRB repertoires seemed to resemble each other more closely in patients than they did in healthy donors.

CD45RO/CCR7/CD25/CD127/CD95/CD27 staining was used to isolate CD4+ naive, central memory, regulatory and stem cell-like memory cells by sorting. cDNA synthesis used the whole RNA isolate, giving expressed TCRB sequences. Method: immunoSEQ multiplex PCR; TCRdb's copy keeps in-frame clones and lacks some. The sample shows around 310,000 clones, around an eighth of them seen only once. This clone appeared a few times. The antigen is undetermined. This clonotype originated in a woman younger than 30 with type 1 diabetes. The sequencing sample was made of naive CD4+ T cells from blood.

The CDR3 DNA is TGTGCCAGCAGTGGGAACCGGGACACGGAATGGGCCCAGTACTTC. It translates to CASSGNRDTEWAQYF. The chain carries TRBV6-5 and TRBJ2-5, with TRBD1 as a possible D gene (6 bases). There are 15 residues in the CDR3. The V end lost 5 bases, the J end lost 9 bases, and 22 bases lay between the germline ends. Germline values: CDR1 MNHEY, CDR2 SVGAGI.